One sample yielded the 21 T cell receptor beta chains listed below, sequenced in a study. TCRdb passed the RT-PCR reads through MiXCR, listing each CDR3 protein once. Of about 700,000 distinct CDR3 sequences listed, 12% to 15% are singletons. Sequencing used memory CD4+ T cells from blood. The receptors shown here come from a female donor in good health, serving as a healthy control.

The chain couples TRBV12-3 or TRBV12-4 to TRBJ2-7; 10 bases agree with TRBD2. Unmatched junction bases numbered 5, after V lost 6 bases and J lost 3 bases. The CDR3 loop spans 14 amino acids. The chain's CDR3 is CASRQTSGHYEQYF. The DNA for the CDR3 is TGTGCCAGCAGACAGACTAGCGGGCACTACGAGCAGTACTTC.

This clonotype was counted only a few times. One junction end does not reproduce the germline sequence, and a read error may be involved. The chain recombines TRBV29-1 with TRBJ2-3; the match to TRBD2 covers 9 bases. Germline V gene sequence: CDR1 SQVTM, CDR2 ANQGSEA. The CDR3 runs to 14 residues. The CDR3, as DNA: TGCAGCGCTGAACTAGCGGGTTCGCAAGATACGCAGTATTTT. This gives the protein CSAELAGSQDTQYF.

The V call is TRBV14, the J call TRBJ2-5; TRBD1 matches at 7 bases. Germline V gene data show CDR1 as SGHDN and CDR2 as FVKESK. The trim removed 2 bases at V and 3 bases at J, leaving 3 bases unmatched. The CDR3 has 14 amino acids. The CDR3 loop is CASSQRTGKETQYF. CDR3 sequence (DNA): TGTGCCAGCAGCCAACGGACAGGAAAAGAGACCCAGTACTTC.

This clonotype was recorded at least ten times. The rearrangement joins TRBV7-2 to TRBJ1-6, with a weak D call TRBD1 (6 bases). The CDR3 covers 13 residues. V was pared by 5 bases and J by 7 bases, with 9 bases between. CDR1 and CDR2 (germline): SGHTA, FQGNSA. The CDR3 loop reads CASSPQGNSPLHF. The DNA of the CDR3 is TGTGCCAGCAGCCCCCAGGGGAATTCACCCCTCCACTTT.

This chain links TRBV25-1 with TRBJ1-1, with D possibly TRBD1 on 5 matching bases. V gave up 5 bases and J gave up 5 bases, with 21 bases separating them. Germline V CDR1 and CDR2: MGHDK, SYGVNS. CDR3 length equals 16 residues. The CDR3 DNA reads TGTGCCAGCAGTACAATAGGGGCAAAGACGTCTACTGAAGCTTTCTTT. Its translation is CASSTIGAKTSTEAFF.

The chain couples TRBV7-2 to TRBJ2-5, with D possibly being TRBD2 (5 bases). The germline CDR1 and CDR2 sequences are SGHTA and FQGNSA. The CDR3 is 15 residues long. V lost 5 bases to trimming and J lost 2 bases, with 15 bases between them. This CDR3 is CASSLDPGSQETQYF. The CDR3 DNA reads TGTGCCAGCAGCCTTGACCCTGGGAGTCAAGAGACCCAGTACTTC.

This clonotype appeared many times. CDR3 sequence: CASSRVPYEQYF. CDR3 nucleotides: TGTGCCAGCAGTCGGGTGCCCTACGAGCAGTACTTC. The chain combines TRBV7-9 with TRBJ2-7, with D unclear. The CDR3 has 12 amino acids. The V gene's germline CDR1 is SEHNR and CDR2 FQNEAQ (reference sequence). V lost 6 bases, J lost 2 bases, and 8 bases lay in between.

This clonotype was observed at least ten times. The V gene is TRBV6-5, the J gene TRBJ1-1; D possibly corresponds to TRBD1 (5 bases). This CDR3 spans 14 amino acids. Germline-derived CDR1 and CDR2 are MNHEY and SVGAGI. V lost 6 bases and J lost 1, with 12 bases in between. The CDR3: CASSWGRPNTEAFF. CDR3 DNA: TGTGCCAGCAGCTGGGGACGGCCGAACACTGAAGCTTTCTTT.

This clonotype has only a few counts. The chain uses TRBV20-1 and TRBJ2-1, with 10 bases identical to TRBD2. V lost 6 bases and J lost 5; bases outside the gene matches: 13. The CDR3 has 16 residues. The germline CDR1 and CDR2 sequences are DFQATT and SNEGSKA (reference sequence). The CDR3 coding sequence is TGCAGTGCAAGGACGGGGCTAGCGGGAGTCGACAATGAGCAGTTCTTC. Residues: CSARTGLAGVDNEQFF.

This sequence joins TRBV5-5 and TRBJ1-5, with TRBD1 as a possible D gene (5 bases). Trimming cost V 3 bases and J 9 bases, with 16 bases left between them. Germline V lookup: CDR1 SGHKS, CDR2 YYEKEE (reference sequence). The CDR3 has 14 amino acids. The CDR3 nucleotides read TGTGCCAGCAGCTACGGACACCCGGAGGGGCCCCAGCATTTT. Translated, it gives CASSYGHPEGPQHF.

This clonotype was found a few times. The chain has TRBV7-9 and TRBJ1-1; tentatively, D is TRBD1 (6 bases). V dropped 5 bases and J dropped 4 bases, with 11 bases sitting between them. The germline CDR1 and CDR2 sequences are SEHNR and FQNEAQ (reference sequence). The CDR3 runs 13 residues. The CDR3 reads CASSREGGTEAFF. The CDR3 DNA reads TGTGCCAGCAGCCGCGAAGGGGGCACTGAAGCTTTCTTT.

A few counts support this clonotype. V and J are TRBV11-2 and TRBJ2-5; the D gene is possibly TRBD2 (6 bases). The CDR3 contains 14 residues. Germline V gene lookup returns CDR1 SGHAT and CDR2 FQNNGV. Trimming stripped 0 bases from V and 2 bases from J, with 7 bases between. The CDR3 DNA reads TGTGCCAGCAGCTTAGACCGGGAGCAAGAGACCCAGTACTTC. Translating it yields CASSLDREQETQYF.

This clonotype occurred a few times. The CDR3 spells CASSPDGVGTYEQYF. The CDR3 DNA is TGTGCCAGCAGCCCCGATGGGGTGGGCACCTACGAGCAGTACTTC. This rearrangement joins TRBV28 to TRBJ2-7, with D hard to call. The CDR3 sequence is 15 residues long. Trimming stripped 6 bases from V and 2 bases from J, with 17 bases between. Germline loops: CDR1 MDHEN, CDR2 SYDVKM.

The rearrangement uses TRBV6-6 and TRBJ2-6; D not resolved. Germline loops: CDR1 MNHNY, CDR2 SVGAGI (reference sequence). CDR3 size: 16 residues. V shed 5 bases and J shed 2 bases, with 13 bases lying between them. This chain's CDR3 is CASSHGPIPGANVLTF. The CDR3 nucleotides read TGTGCCAGCAGTCACGGCCCCATCCCTGGGGCCAACGTCCTGACTTTC.

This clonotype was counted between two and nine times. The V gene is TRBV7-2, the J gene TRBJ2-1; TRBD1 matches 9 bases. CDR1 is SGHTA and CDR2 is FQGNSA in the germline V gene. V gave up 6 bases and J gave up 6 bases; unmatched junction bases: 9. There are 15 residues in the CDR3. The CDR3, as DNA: TGTGCCAGCAGGCCTACCGGGACAGGGTTCAATGAGCAGTTCTTC. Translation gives CASRPTGTGFNEQFF.

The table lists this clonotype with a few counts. In DNA, the CDR3 is TGTGCCAGCAGCATAACGGGGTCCTTTTCCTACGAGCAGTACTTC. Amino acids: CASSITGSFSYEQYF. This chain links TRBV28 with TRBJ2-7; D is possibly TRBD2 (5 bases). Germline V gene data show CDR1 as MDHEN and CDR2 as SYDVKM. The V gene lost 6 bases and the J gene lost 1 base, with 16 bases spanning the gap. The CDR3 totals 15 residues.

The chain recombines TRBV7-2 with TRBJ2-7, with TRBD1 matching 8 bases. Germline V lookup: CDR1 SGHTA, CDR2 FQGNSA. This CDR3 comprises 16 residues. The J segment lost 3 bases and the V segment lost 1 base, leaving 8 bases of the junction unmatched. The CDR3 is CASSLVVGQALYEQYF. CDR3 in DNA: TGTGCCAGCAGCTTAGTAGTGGGACAGGCCCTCTACGAGCAGTACTTC.

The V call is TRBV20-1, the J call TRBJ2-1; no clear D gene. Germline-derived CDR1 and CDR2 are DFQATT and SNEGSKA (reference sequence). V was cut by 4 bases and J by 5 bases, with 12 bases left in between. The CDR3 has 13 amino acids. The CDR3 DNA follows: TGCAGTGCTATACGGACGGCCAACAATGAGCAGTTCTTC. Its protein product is CSAIRTANNEQFF.

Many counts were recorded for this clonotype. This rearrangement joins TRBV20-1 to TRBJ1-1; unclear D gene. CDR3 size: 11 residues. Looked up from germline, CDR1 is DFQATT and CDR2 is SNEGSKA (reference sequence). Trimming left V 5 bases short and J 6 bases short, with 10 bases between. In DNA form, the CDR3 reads TGCAGTGCTGATAGCGATGCTGAAGCTTTCTTT. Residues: CSADSDAEAFF.

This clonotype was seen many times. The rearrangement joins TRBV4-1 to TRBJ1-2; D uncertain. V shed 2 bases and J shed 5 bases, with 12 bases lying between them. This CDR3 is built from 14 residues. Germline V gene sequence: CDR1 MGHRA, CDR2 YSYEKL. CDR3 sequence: CASSQSKEAYGYTF. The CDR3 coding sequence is TGCGCCAGCAGCCAATCCAAAGAAGCGTATGGCTACACCTTC.

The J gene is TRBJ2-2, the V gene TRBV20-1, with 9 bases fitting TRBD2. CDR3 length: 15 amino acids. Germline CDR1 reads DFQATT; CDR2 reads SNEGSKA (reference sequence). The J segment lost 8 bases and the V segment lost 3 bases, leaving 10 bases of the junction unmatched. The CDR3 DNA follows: TGCAGTGCTAGTTCCCCGGGACTAGCATATGGGGAGCTGTTTTTT. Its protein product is CSASSPGLAYGELFF.